The clone carrying this TCR beta chain has ten or more counts. Its antigen is still unknown. This entry is derived from a study of T cell repertoires in cytomegalovirus infection. Study in general: CMV infection together with matching HLA type was indicated by public TCR beta signatures.

Each CDR3 protein is one row after TCRdb ran MiXCR on the reads. Of approximately 770,000 distinct CDR3 sequences detected, 25% to 35% appear once; the ten largest clones hold over 10%. Germline CDR1 MNHNS, CDR2 SASEGT. V gave up 6 bases and J gave up 4 bases, with 19 bases separating them. This CDR3 region has 15 residues. Notes on the study in general: CMV carriers having the relevant HLA were flagged by cumulative public TCR beta family frequency.

This TCR was recovered from a human donor in good health (CMV status not recorded). Some clones in this sample may be carry-over from other donors' samples. The material sequenced was cultured CD8+ T cells from PBMCs, taken from culture after CMV antigen stimulation. The chain has TRBV6-1 and TRBJ2-7; no reliable D call. The CDR3 DNA reads TGTGCCAGCAGCCTCCAGCAGAATCACTTGTACGAGCAGTACGTC. Protein product: CASSLQQNHLYEQYV.